These T cell receptor beta chains were read from a single sample in a study of T cell responses to AZD1222 COVID-19 vaccine. Measured with immunoSEQ multiplex PCR; TCRdb has only the in-frame clones, and not every one. This sample has roughly 140,000 clones, with around 91% found just once. Here the sequenced sample was peripheral blood, taken on day 0 of AZD1222 vaccination. These receptor sequences come from an adult in good health. Each CDR3 is given with its conserved first and last residue. A D gene is named only where the DNA matches it firmly. Clone size is stated in some rows and not others, as once, few, many or a class when expanded.

j_call d_call cdr3_length clone_size v_call cdr3_nt cdr3_aa
TRBJ1-4 TRBD1 16 - TRBV5-4 TGTGCCAGCAGCGACGCTCGGACAGGGCCCCGCGAAAAACTGTTTTTT CASSDARTGPREKLFF
TRBJ2-2 - 13 few TRBV12-3/TRBV12-4 TGTGCCAGCAGTTTACAGCTCTCGGGGGAGCTGTTTTTT CASSLQLSGELFF
TRBJ1-5 - 15 - TRBV5-5 TGTGCCAGCAGCGGGGCAACAGGGAATAATCAGCCCCAGCATTTT CASSGATGNNQPQHF
TRBJ2-7 - 15 - TRBV28 TGTGCCAGCAGCCCTCTGGGCAGTCTGGCCGACGAGCAGTACTTC CASSPLGSLADEQYF
TRBJ2-7 - 11 - TRBV7-9 TGTGCCAGCAGCTCGAGGCACGAGCAGTACTTC CASSSRHEQYF
TRBJ1-2 TRBD1 18 once TRBV19 TGTGCCAGTAGTCTGTTCACGGGACAGGGGGCCTCCGCGGATGGCTACACCTTC CASSLFTGQGASADGYTF
TRBJ2-5 TRBD2 18 - TRBV28 TGTGCCAGCAGAGCCCCACTAGCGCGCTTAGACCTCCAAGAGACCCAGTACTTC CASRAPLARLDLQETQYF
TRBJ2-7 TRBD2 14 - TRBV14 TGTGCCAGCAGCCTTTCAGCGGGAGCCTACGAGCAGTACTTC CASSLSAGAYEQYF
TRBJ1-5 TRBD1 12 - TRBV19 TGTGCCGCTGGACAGGGAAGTCAGCCCCAGCATTTT CAAGQGSQPQHF
TRBJ2-1 - 11 - TRBV28 TGTGCCAGCAGAGCAGGGGCAGAGCAGTTCTTC CASRAGAEQFF
TRBJ2-1 - 13 - TRBV24-1 TGTGCCACCAGTGACCGCCTCTTTGAAGAGCAGTTCTTC CATSDRLFEEQFF
TRBJ2-3 - 15 - TRBV27 TGTGCCAGCAGTCCAGGGTGGGCTAGCACAGATACGCAGTATTTT CASSPGWASTDTQYF
TRBJ1-2 - 16 - TRBV6-2/TRBV6-3 TGTGCCAGCAGTTACGATGGGGGTTCAGCGCTATATGGCTACACCTTC CASSYDGGSALYGYTF
TRBJ2-7 - 13 - TRBV4-1 TGCGCCAGCAGATTCACAGGTACCTACGAGCAGTACTTC CASRFTGTYEQYF
TRBJ2-1 - 14 - TRBV6-5 TGTGCCAGCAGTCCTCGGACTCCAGGCAATGAGCAGTTCTTC CASSPRTPGNEQFF
TRBJ2-3 TRBD2 14 - TRBV23-1 TGCGCCAGCAAGGAAGGGCGGGAGTTGAATACGCAGTATTTT CASKEGRELNTQYF
TRBJ2-3 - 14 - TRBV6-6 TGTGCCAGCAGTTGGGCGGGGTACACAGATACGCAGTATTTT CASSWAGYTDTQYF
TRBJ1-4 TRBD1 14 - TRBV2 TGTGCCAGCAGTATCATGACAGGGGATGAAAAACTGTTTTTT CASSIMTGDEKLFF
TRBJ1-2 - 16 - TRBV14 TGTGCCAGCAGCCAAGGATGGGGTCGGAGGAACTATGGCTACACCTTC CASSQGWGRRNYGYTF
TRBJ1-5 - 15 - TRBV12-5 TGTGCTAGTGGTTTTTCCAGGGAAATAGGGCAGCCCCAGCATTTT CASGFSREIGQPQHF
TRBJ2-3 - 13 - TRBV4-3 TGCGCCAGCAGCCGCAGAACTGGGGATACGCAGTATTTT CASSRRTGDTQYF
TRBJ2-7 - 18 - TRBV6-4 TGTGCCAGCAGTGACGAATGTCCAAGGCCCCACGCTTCCTACGAGCAGTACTTC CASSDECPRPHASYEQYF
TRBJ1-2 TRBD1 16 few TRBV5-5 TGTGCCAGCCCAGAGGGAGGGGGCGCGACTGGGTATGGCTACACCTTC CASPEGGGATGYGYTF
TRBJ1-2 - 12 - TRBV28 TGTGCCAGCAGTTTAGGTGGGGGAGGCTACACCTTC CASSLGGGGYTF
TRBJ2-1 TRBD1 14 - TRBV11-2 TGTGCCAGCAGCCGGTCGACAGGGACGAATGAGCAGTTCTTC CASSRSTGTNEQFF
TRBJ1-4 TRBD1 15 - TRBV5-6 TGTGCCAGCAGCTCTGGGACAGGATTCAATGAAAAACTGTTTTTT CASSSGTGFNEKLFF
TRBJ2-2 - 13 - TRBV11-2 TGTGCCAGCAGCTTAGTCGGTTCGGGGGAGCTGTTTTTT CASSLVGSGELFF
TRBJ2-4 - 19 - TRBV4-2 TGTGCCAGCAGCCAGACAGGGACTCCTGGCCAGGCGGCCAAAAACATTCAGTACTTC CASSQTGTPGQAAKNIQYF
TRBJ1-6 - 13 once TRBV5-1 TGCGCCAGCAGCTTGGGGGAAGACTCACCCCTCCACTTT CASSLGEDSPLHF
TRBJ1-6 TRBD1 15 once TRBV11-2 TGTGCCAGCAGCTTCCGGACAGGGGTAAATTCACCCCTCCACTTT CASSFRTGVNSPLHF
TRBJ2-7 TRBD1 16 - TRBV6-5 TGTGCCAGCAGTTACTCTGGGACAGGGGTTATCCACGAGCAGTACTTC CASSYSGTGVIHEQYF
TRBJ2-2 - 14 - TRBV29-1 TGCAGCGCTTTCGTGCGGGGACACACCGGGGAGCTGTTTTTT CSAFVRGHTGELFF
TRBJ1-5 - 14 - TRBV27 TGTGCCAGCAGTTTAAAGGATAGCAATCAGCCCCAGCATTTT CASSLKDSNQPQHF
TRBJ2-1 - 12 - TRBV28 TGTGCCAGCAGTTTAGTAGGGAATGAGCAGTTCTTC CASSLVGNEQFF
TRBJ2-4 TRBD1 15 - TRBV5-4 TGTGCCAGCAGGTCGGACAGGGTAACCAAAAACATTCAGTACTTC CASRSDRVTKNIQYF
TRBJ1-1 - 17 once TRBV7-3 TGTGCCAGCAGCTTAATGGGTTCGGTGGGGAGGGACACTGAAGCTTTCTTT CASSLMGSVGRDTEAFF
TRBJ1-2 TRBD1 11 - TRBV29-1 TGCAGCGTTGGTACAGGGGGAGGATACACCTTC CSVGTGGGYTF
TRBJ2-5 TRBD2 14 - TRBV7-3 TGTGCCAGCAGCTTAATAGCGGGAGACGAGACCCAGTACTTC CASSLIAGDETQYF
TRBJ2-7 TRBD1 14 - TRBV27 TGTGCCAGCAGTTTCGGACAGGGTCGAAGCGAGCAGTACTTC CASSFGQGRSEQYF
TRBJ2-7 TRBD2 16 - TRBV5-1 TGCGCCAGCAGCTGGAGGGCCGGGGGGAGCTCCTACGAGCAGTACTTC CASSWRAGGSSYEQYF
TRBJ2-1 TRBD2 16 - TRBV19 TGTGCCAGTAGCGCGGGACTAGCGGGCCCCTACAATGAGCAGTTCTTC CASSAGLAGPYNEQFF